This TCR beta chain was recorded in a study of T-cell reconstitution after alpha-beta-depleted transplantation in children. Trimming removed 2 bases from V and 6 bases from J; junction bases left unmatched: 6. The CDR3 sequence is 16 residues long. This clonotype was counted at least ten times. The antigen is undetermined. During its preparation, the TCRbeta library received unique molecular identifiers. TCRdb re-analysed the PCR reads in MiXCR, keeping a single row per CDR3 protein. The table shows 77,000 or so distinct CDR3 sequences, with over 15% occurring only once. Regarding the study as a whole: The study traced high day-60 TCRbeta diversity in some patients to surviving recipient T cells and thymic progenitors. Approximately two months post-transplant, alpha-beta T cells reportedly originated from several hundred expanded graft clones.

The chain couples TRBV12-3 or TRBV12-4 to TRBJ2-2; 10 nucleotides match TRBD2. Sequenced here: PBMCs, mostly from graft donor cells, sampled 360 days after TCRalphabeta/CD19-depleted stem cell transplant. The origin of this receptor is a male patient between 2 and 10 years old who had a stem cell transplant for acute lymphoblastic leukemia, so the T cells may come from the graft donor. CDR3 amino acids: CASSLPGLAEAGELFF. The DNA for the CDR3 is TGTGCCAGCAGTTTACCAGGACTAGCGGAGGCCGGGGAGCTGTTTTTT.